This T cell receptor beta chain originates from a study of T cells expressing NK-cell markers. The CDR3 is made up of 14 amino acids. Germline V gene lookup returns CDR1 DFQATT and CDR2 SNEGSKA (reference sequence). TCRdb reprocessed the 5' RACE reads; each CDR3 protein has one entry and no DNA is given. The sample totals 450,000 to 600,000 distinct CDR3 sequences; its top ten clones hold roughly 3.5%. The sequenced material came from blood T cells: a sorted CD56 or NKG2C T cell subset, CD4+ or CD8+ T cells, or bulk PBMC T cells (not recorded which). This clonotype originated in a man aged 18 to 30 in good health. This rearrangement joins TRBV20-1 to TRBJ1-2; TCRdb's D call of TRBD1 is untestable without DNA. The CDR3 loop is CSARAEQGAEGYTF.